The sequence of this TCR beta chain was determined in a study of T cell changes during pregnancy in multiple sclerosis. Measured with immunoSEQ multiplex PCR; TCRdb has only the in-frame clones, and not every one. This table has 60,000 or so clones, roughly 89% appearing once. The CDR3 is 13 residues long. The ends lost 9 bases at V and 2 bases at J; junction bases unmatched: 5. Germline CDR1 reads SNHLY; CDR2 reads FYNNEI. V usage is TRBV2 and J usage is TRBJ2-3, with 7 bases aligning to TRBD1. Sequencing was carried out using peripheral blood from another person, used as feeder cells. This receptor was obtained from a human donor whose cells served as feeder cells for cultures in a pregnancy study. The CDR3 sequence is CASNRGPTDTQYF. The DNA of the CDR3 is TGTGCCAGTAACAGGGGCCCCACAGATACGCAGTATTTT.